This T cell receptor (beta chain) was sequenced in a study of cytomegalovirus exposure and HLA in healthy donors (dated by TCRdb to about 2017). A note on the overall study: According to an earlier analysis of a few hundred of the donors, about 179 million T cells yielded 90 million to 130 million unique TCR beta sequences and about 280 Gb of sequence data. The study aimed to test whether signatures of past pathogen exposure could be identified by cataloging public T cell receptors. In an earlier analysis of over 550 of the donors, high-throughput TCR beta sequencing was used to judge whether each TCR beta V gene segment behaved as functional or pseudogenic. The number of typed donors differed by locus: about 629-640 for A, B, C, DRB1 and DQB1; some 540 for DQA1; around 580 for DPA1; and around 470 for DPB1. Roughly 300 gigabases of sequencing data and roughly 90 million unique TCR sequences were included in an early release covering over 600 HLA-typed donors. Of the 300 to 500 genotyped donors, 65% to 90% were placed in the genetic ancestry cluster associated with self-reported Caucasian donors. The later analysis used no new phenotypic data to find candidate immune exposures, relying instead on TCR beta sequences and their occurrence across donors. The study profiled the T cell repertoires of 666 subjects by immunosequencing and related them to cytomegalovirus serostatus. Five DR-DQ haplotypes were handled as single units for association and clustering, since linkage in the cohort was strong. Among 398 genotyped donors of the cohort, an average of approximately 230,000 unique TCR beta nucleotide sequences were sequenced per donor, around a sixth of them non-productive. In addition to the first cohort of 666 subjects, a separate validation cohort of some 120 different subjects was used. To predict cytomegalovirus infection status, the study combined high-throughput TCR immunosequencing, statistical association of individual TCRs with disease status, and machine learning. Alongside the repertoire data, information on donor age, sex, ethnicity and CMV serostatus was compiled. A later analysis re-examined previously published TCR beta repertoires from more than 600 donors and added high-resolution HLA genotyping to investigate patterns of TCR occurrence. A later genetic analysis took genome-wide SNP genotypes for 398 of the 666 donors and used that subset as a discovery cohort. All discovery cohort repertoires had been generated on a single sequencing platform. HLA typing included class I and class II loci at four-digit resolution. Paper-wide results and their limitations: Most TCR sequences were seen in very few donors, while some public TCRs were found in many individuals. For the cohort, immune exposure information was limited to CMV serostatus. The authors suggested that the approach could potentially be extended to other disease states and immunological phenotypes. In a later genetic analysis, fewer N-insertions in productive TCRs were reported among donors in an Asian-associated ancestry cluster than the roughly 640-donor mean. In vitro tests confirmed that a few of the cytomegalovirus-associated TCR beta chains recognize cytomegalovirus antigens. Presence/absence analyses assumed roughly uniform sequencing depth across donors, an assumption that may not hold. According to a later analysis, parvovirus B19, influenza, CMV and Epstein-Barr virus appeared linked to several top co-occurrence clusters. In a later analysis, TCR association rates were found to vary across HLA loci, with the most associated TCRs seen for DRB1 alleles and the fewest for HLA-C alleles. At a false discovery rate of 0.05, a later analysis linked under 20,000 TCR beta sequences to specific HLA alleles. Strong co-occurrence of HLA alleles, especially DR and DQ, made assigning TCR associations to individual alleles difficult. A cluster of highly shared sequence variants was judged likely to be a technical artifact of the sequencing pipeline. Because some donors lacked HLA typing at each locus, the association tests relied only on the typed subset. The classifier was reported to diagnose cytomegalovirus status with high specificity and sensitivity in both the original cohort and the validation cohort. In a later analysis, most CMV-associated TCR beta chains were found to appear HLA-restricted, with HLA associations seemingly driven largely by CMV exposure. Some IMGT-functional V segments, including TRBV6-2 and TRBV6-3, could not be told apart with the 87-base-pair reads, so those segments were excluded. In an earlier analysis of 587 of the donors, most TCR beta V segments appeared in productive rearrangements about 87% or about 30% of the time, broadly matching IMGT annotations. Compared with equally common non-associated chains, HLA-associated TCR beta chains in a later analysis were more clonally expanded and had lower generation probabilities. In the study, about 150 TCR beta chains were listed as associated with cytomegalovirus. Only TCR beta chains were sequenced in this cohort, and the absence of alpha or paired-chain data limited detectable features. Linkage disequilibrium might explain the correlated functional status among segregating V segments, but an unknown experimental factor could not be ruled out. A further reported finding was that TCR beta sequences accurately predicted the HLA-A and HLA-B alleles for most subjects in the first cohort. Because counts were too low, seventeen rarely observed V segments, including chromosome 9 orphons, were excluded from the earlier analysis of a few hundred of the donors. V-gene and J-gene trimming of TCR beta chains was associated with a missense DCLRE1C variant in a later genetic analysis, and the association was replicated in an independent cohort.

Receptor libraries were prepared by the immunoSEQ multiplex PCR assay. For the multiplex PCR, a mixture combining 60 forward primers for TCR Vbeta segments and 13 reverse primers for TCR Jbeta segments was used. Amplification of the CDR3 region of rearranged TCR beta genes was performed with a multiplex PCR assay on genomic DNA. The Illumina HiSeq System was used to sequence the amplified TCR beta libraries as 87-base-pair reads. The paper's data handling went like this. In a later analysis, some 80 million unique TCR beta chains were counted across the 500 to 850 repertoires, and roughly 10 million of these chains were shared by at least two donors. Raw reads were error-corrected and collapsed into unique sequences by a nearest-neighbor algorithm in which closely related sequences were merged to remove PCR and sequencing errors. CDR3 sequences were aligned to IMGT reference sequences to assign V, D and J gene segments. For a sequence to be retained, a match of at least six nucleotides was required to both a V gene segment and a J gene segment. Rearrangements were called productive when the CDR3 lacked stop codons and stayed in frame with V and J; all others were non-productive. Following IMGT convention, CDR3 was defined as the stretch from the second conserved V-encoded cysteine to the conserved J-encoded phenylalanine. The earlier analysis of a few hundred of the donors excluded sequences that lacked an unambiguous match to a single V gene segment. An earlier analysis of under 750 of the donors called V segments functional above 56.7% productive rearrangements and segregating when the between-donor standard deviation exceeded 5%. A statistical classification framework was developed to diagnose cytomegalovirus status using the catalog of TCR beta chain sequences. In a later analysis, V and J genes were assigned by comparing TCR nucleotide sequences against IMGT/GENE-DB human TR gene sequences. The TCRdist pipeline was used in a later analysis to assign CDR3 sequences and most-parsimonious VDJ recombination scenarios. In a later analysis, each TCR beta chain was defined by its CDR3 amino acid sequence together with its V-gene family, and reads lacking a unique V-gene family were excluded. To address suspected cross-contamination and a sequencing artifact, a later analysis removed roughly 640 highly shared, low-generation-probability nucleotide sequences. A later analysis calculated a clonal expansion index for each public chain from normalized within-repertoire ranks of inferred template counts. Generation probabilities in a later analysis came from a VDJ recombination model fitted to out-of-frame rearrangements, and those results were checked against IGoR. Hypergeometric tests were used in a later analysis to score TCR-TCR, TCR-HLA and TCR-CMV co-occurrence, with a repertoire-size bias correction applied to the TCR pairs. In a later analysis, false discovery rates were estimated by permuting HLA or CMV assignments 20 times. In a later analysis, co-occurring TCRs were grouped using DBSCAN, and TCRdist sequence similarity was added for clustering within HLA-allele-positive subsets. For co-occurrence clustering, repertoires with fewer than 30,000 or more than 120,000 public chains were excluded, along with about five repertoires with anomalous nucleotide sharing. TCRdb retrieved this table from immuneACCESS and kept in-frame rearrangements only. Not all clones are present; in checked studies, unresolved V genes account for under half, and no reason is known for the remainder. For V, J and clone size, that table is used; D and trimming come from the DNA. Counted in this sample were roughly 90,000 clones; 80% of them appeared once. The leading ten clones occupy 2% to 2.5% of the sample.

Concerning this clone: It lacks a known antigen. No base quality values were provided; no much bigger clone lies one nucleotide off.

The germline V gene provides CDR1 MGHRA and CDR2 YSYEKL. The CDR3 runs 17 amino acids, cysteine and phenylalanine included. Just the 51-base CDR3 DNA is kept, in frame starting at base 1. V loses 1 base, J loses 1 base, and the germline ends lie 13 bases apart. The cohort was made up of roughly 670 healthy bone marrow donors. At the time of sampling, all cohort members were nominally healthy, though unrecorded immune exposures were likely present. The donor tested CMV seronegative and was one of the 352 seronegative cohort members. A peripheral blood sample was provided by each donor, and peripheral blood mononuclear cells were used for TCR beta sequencing. Genomic DNA was extracted from the blood cell samples with the Qiagen DNeasy Blood Extraction Kit.

The V and J genes are TRBV4-1 and TRBJ1-4; no D segment can be confidently identified. This TCR came from a man aged 18 to 29 in good health and CMV-seronegative. Sequencing was done on a sample of PBMCs. DNA sequence: TGCGCCAGCAGCCAAGTCGGGTTGTTGGGAACTAATGAAAAACTGTTTTTT. The translation is CASSQVGLLGTNEKLFF.